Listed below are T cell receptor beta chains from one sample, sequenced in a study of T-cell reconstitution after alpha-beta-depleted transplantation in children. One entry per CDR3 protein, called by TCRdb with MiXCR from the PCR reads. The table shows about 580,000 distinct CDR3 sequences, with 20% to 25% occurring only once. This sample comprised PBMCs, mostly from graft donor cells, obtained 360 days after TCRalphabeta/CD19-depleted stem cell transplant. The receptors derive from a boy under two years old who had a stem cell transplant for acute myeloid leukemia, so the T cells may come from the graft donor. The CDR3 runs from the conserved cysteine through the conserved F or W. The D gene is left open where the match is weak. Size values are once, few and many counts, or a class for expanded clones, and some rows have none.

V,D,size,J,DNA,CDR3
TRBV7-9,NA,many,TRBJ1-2,TGTGCCAGCAGCTGGGACACCCCTAACTATGGCTACACCTTC,CASSWDTPNYGYTF
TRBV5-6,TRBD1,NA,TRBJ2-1,TGTGCCAGCAGCTCGTTGATTTACAGGGGACACACACAGGTAGAGCAGTTCTTC,CASSSLIYRGHTQVEQFF
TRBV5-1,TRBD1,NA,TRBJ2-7,TGCGCCAGCAGCTCGGACAGGGGTCAGTACTTC,CASSSDRGQYF
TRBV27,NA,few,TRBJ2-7,TGTGCCAGCAGTTTATTTCCTGGCGGGGGCCCATACGAGCAGTACTTC,CASSLFPGGGPYEQYF
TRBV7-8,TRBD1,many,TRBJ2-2,TGTGCCAGCAGCTTAGCGCTAACAGGGGGTCATCTTACCGGGGAGCTGTTTTTT,CASSLALTGGHLTGELFF
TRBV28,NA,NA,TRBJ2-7,TGTGCCAGCAGTTTCCCGGGGGACAGCATCTACGAGCAGTACTTC,CASSFPGDSIYEQYF
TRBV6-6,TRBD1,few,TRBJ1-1,TGTGCCAGCAGCGACAGGGCATCTGAAGCTTTCTTT,CASSDRASEAFF
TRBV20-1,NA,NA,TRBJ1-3,TGCAGTGCTACACCGGGGGCTGGCAACACCATATATTTT,CSATPGAGNTIYF
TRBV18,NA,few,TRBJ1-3,TGTGCCAGCTCACCCTTCGGACGGGGTTCTGGAAACACCATATATTTT,CASSPFGRGSGNTIYF
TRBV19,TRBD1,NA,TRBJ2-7,TGTGCCAGTAGTACCGGGACAGGGTCCTACGAGCAGTACTTC,CASSTGTGSYEQYF